These 29 T cell receptor beta chains originate from one sample sequenced in a study of cytomegalovirus exposure and HLA in healthy donors (dated by TCRdb to between 2016 and 2019). Library preparation was by the immunoSEQ multiplex PCR assay. The multiplex PCR relied on a mix of 60 forward primers for TCR Vbeta segments and 13 reverse primers for TCR Jbeta segments. TCRdb's version of the immuneACCESS table is confined to in-frame rearrangements and falls short of the full clone set. An unresolved V gene accounts for under half of the shortfall where checked; the remainder is of unknown origin. For this sample there are over 65,000 clones; over 75% appear just once. 9.7% of the sample goes to the ten largest clones. The sample taken for sequencing was PBMCs. These receptors all stem from a middle-aged man in good health and CMV-seronegative.

This sequence joins TRBV15 and TRBJ2-1; D uncertain. CDR1 and CDR2 from the germline V gene are LNHNV and YYDKDF (reference sequence). Trimming took 3 bases from V and 3 from J, leaving 12 bases between them. This CDR3 has 15 amino acids. The CDR3 DNA sequence: TGTGCCACCAGCAGTATGTCGGAGAACTACAATGAGCAGTTCTTC. Translating gives CATSSMSENYNEQFF.

The rearrangement joins TRBV4-1 to TRBJ1-2; 8 bases agree with TRBD1. Germline trimming cut 4 bases from V and 1 base from J; bases unmatched to any gene: 5. This CDR3 spans 15 amino acids. Germline CDR1 MGHRA, CDR2 YSYEKL. Here the CDR3 DNA reads TGCGCCAGCAGCCCCCAGGGGGCCATTAACTATGGCTACACCTTC. Protein: CASSPQGAINYGYTF.

This rearrangement joins TRBV5-1 to TRBJ2-5, with 12 positions matching TRBD2. Germline V gene data show CDR1 as SGHRS and CDR2 as YFSETQ. The CDR3 runs to 21 residues. V dropped 1 base and J dropped 2; count of bases not matched to a gene: 18. The CDR3 nucleotides are TGCGCCAGCAGCTTGACTCAGCCCCTAGCGGGAGGGCCCCCCAGGCAAGAGACCCAGTACTTC. This encodes CASSLTQPLAGGPPRQETQYF.

The chain carries TRBV29-1 and TRBJ2-5; a weak D match, TRBD1 (6 bases). V was shortened by 3 bases and J by 5 bases, with 19 bases between the two germline ends. This CDR3 is 15 amino acids long. Germline CDR1 SQVTM, CDR2 ANQGSEA. CDR3 coding DNA: TGCAGCGTTGATGGTAGGGCAGGGGAGCTGGAGACCCAGTACTTC. Protein sequence: CSVDGRAGELETQYF.

The rearrangement links TRBV28 to TRBJ2-7; a possible D gene is TRBD1 (7 bases). Between the trimmed V and J ends, which lost 11 bases and 12 bases, there was a span of 29 bases. Germline CDR1 and CDR2: MDHEN and SYDVKM. The CDR3 is 14 residues long. The CDR3 nucleotides read TGTGCCGACCCGCAGGAGGGGGCGCACCCCGTTTGGTACTTC. Protein product: CADPQEGAHPVWYF.

This chain connects TRBV7-9 to TRBJ2-2; a possible D gene is TRBD2 (7 bases). Germline assignment: CDR1 SEHNR and CDR2 FQNEAQ (reference sequence). V gave up 3 bases and J gave up 2 bases, with 10 bases separating them. The CDR3 is 15 amino acids. CDR3 residues: CASSFAGANTGELFF. The CDR3, as DNA: TGTGCCAGCAGCTTTGCGGGGGCCAACACCGGGGAGCTGTTTTTT.

The chain is built from TRBV5-4 and TRBJ2-1; the match to TRBD2 covers 9 bases. Germline loops: CDR1 SGHNT, CDR2 YYREEE (reference sequence). The V gene end was trimmed by 2 bases and the J gene end by 9 bases; junction bases not matched to a gene: 9. The CDR3 has 15 residues. DNA for the CDR3: TGTGCCAGCAGCTTTGGGCGCGGGGGGGTTAGTGAGCAGTTCTTC. It specifies CASSFGRGGVSEQFF. Full variable domain (rest looked up from reference TRBV5-4 and TRBJ2-1): ETGVTQSPTHLIKTRGQQVTLRCSSQSGHNTVSWYQQALGQGPQFIFQYYREEENGRGNFPPRFSGLQFPNYSSELNVNALELDDSALYLCASSFGRGGVSEQFFGPGTRLTVL.

This clone was detected only a few times. The V gene is TRBV7-9, the J gene TRBJ1-2; possibly TRBD1 for D (6 bases). Germline V gene sequence: CDR1 SEHNR, CDR2 FQNEAQ (reference sequence). The germline V and J ends were trimmed by 4 bases and 2 bases, with 14 bases remaining between them. The CDR3 runs to 15 residues. The CDR3 DNA reads TGTGCCAGCAGCTATACAGGGAGTCCCAACTATGGCTACACCTTC. Amino acid sequence: CASSYTGSPNYGYTF.

The chain combines TRBV27 with TRBJ1-6; tentative D call: TRBD1 (6 bases). Germline loops: CDR1 MNHEY, CDR2 SMNVEV (reference sequence). CDR3 length: 19 amino acids. Trimming removed 3 bases at V and 5 bases at J, with 23 bases between. The CDR3 bases are TGTGCCAGCAGTTTTCTAGCAGTCGGGACACAACTTAATAATTCACCCCTCCACTTT. It translates to CASSFLAVGTQLNNSPLHF.

The V and J genes are TRBV7-8 and TRBJ2-7; 10 nucleotides agree with TRBD1. There are 16 residues in the CDR3. The V and J ends lost 5 bases and 1 base, in that order; junction bases with no gene match: 8. Germline V gene data show CDR1 as SGHVS and CDR2 as FQNEAQ. In DNA form, the CDR3 reads TGTGCCAGCAGCCCGGGACAGGGGACTAGATCCTACGAGCAGTACTTC. Protein product: CASSPGQGTRSYEQYF.

The V and J genes are TRBV19 and TRBJ2-5; 7 bases are a match to TRBD1. This CDR3 is built from 15 residues. Germline V gene sequence: CDR1 LNHDA, CDR2 SQIVND (reference sequence). With V trimmed by 0 bases and J by 1 base, 2 bases remained unmatched. The CDR3 coding sequence is TGTGCCAGTAGTATAGACCGGGACAGCCAAGAGACCCAGTACTTC. As protein: CASSIDRDSQETQYF.

The chain joins TRBV10-2 to TRBJ1-4; TRBD1 matches at 11 bases. After removal of 6 bases from V and 11 bases from J, the junction contained 11 bases not matched to a gene. Germline V lookup: CDR1 WSHSY, CDR2 SAAADI. CDR3 length equals 15 residues. CDR3 DNA sequence: TGCGCCAGCAGCCCACCGGGACAGGGGGATCGGAAACTGTTTTTT. Protein: CASSPPGQGDRKLFF.

This clone appeared once. This chain's CDR3 is CASGPLAGSSYEQYF. CDR3 nucleotides: TGCGCCAGCGGTCCACTAGCGGGGTCCTCCTACGAGCAGTACTTC. The V gene is TRBV5-1, the J gene TRBJ2-7; 10 bases line up with TRBD2. Germline V lookup: CDR1 SGHRS, CDR2 YFSETQ. CDR3 length equals 15 residues. V trimming: 7 bases; J trimming: 0 bases; junction bases outside the gene matches: 7.

The V and J genes are TRBV4-1 and TRBJ2-1; D possibly corresponds to TRBD2 (5 bases). The CDR3 sequence is 15 residues long. V shed 4 bases and J shed 2 bases, with 12 bases lying between them. Germline V gene data show CDR1 as MGHRA and CDR2 as YSYEKL. The CDR3 DNA reads as TGCGCCAGCAGCCCAGCGGTTGGTCCCTACAATGAGCAGTTCTTC. Its protein product is CASSPAVGPYNEQFF.

The V and J genes are TRBV7-6 and TRBJ2-1; unclear D gene. CDR1 and CDR2 from the germline V gene are SGHVS and FNYEAQ. The CDR3 is made up of 13 amino acids. Trimming removed 5 bases from V and 8 bases from J, with 13 bases in between. The CDR3 spells CASSPGPLDEQFF. For the CDR3, the DNA is TGTGCCAGCAGCCCTGGGCCTTTGGATGAGCAGTTCTTC.

The chain employs TRBV5-6 and TRBJ2-4, with a weak D call TRBD2 (6 bases). V lost 4 bases, J lost 7 bases, and 9 bases lay in between. Germline V gene data show CDR1 as SGHDT and CDR2 as YYEEEE. The CDR3 sequence is 12 residues long. The CDR3 DNA reads as TGTGCCAGCAGCCCGGGGGACAACATTCAGTACTTC. Its translation is CASSPGDNIQYF.

This clone has only a few counts. The same CDR3 arises from other DNA sequences in this sample as well. The CDR3 is CASRRTGGAFGYTF. The CDR3 coding sequence is TGTGCCAGCAGAAGGACAGGGGGCGCGTTTGGCTACACCTTC. This chain uses TRBV5-6 with TRBJ1-2; 11 nucleotides align to TRBD1. The CDR3 is 14 residues long. CDR1 and CDR2 (germline): SGHDT, YYEEEE. Trimming cost V 5 bases and J 7 bases; bases outside gene matches: 7.

The V and J genes are TRBV27 and TRBJ2-1; 8 nucleotides line up with TRBD2. This CDR3 is built from 14 residues. The ends lost 6 bases at V and 1 base at J; junction bases unmatched: 2. Germline V gene lookup returns CDR1 MNHEY and CDR2 SMNVEV (reference sequence). The CDR3 coding sequence is TGTGCCAGCAGGGCGGGGGGATCCTACAATGAGCAGTTCTTC. This sequence encodes CASRAGGSYNEQFF.

This clone was recorded only once. The gene calls are TRBV7-9 and TRBJ1-4, with D unresolved. Per the germline V gene, CDR1 is SEHNR and CDR2 is FQNEAQ (reference sequence). This CDR3 contains 15 residues. The V and J ends lost 5 bases and 0 bases respectively, with 10 bases between them. CDR3 nucleotides: TGTGCCAGCAGCCCGGGCGGGACAACTAATGAAAAACTGTTTTTT. This codes for CASSPGGTTNEKLFF.

The V call is TRBV10-1, the J call TRBJ2-2, with D possibly being TRBD2 (5 bases). The V gene lost 3 bases and the J gene lost 6 bases, with 11 bases spanning the gap. Per the germline V gene, CDR1 is WNHNN and CDR2 is SYGVQD (reference sequence). The CDR3 runs to 14 residues. CDR3 DNA: TGCGCCAGCAGTGACCCCACTAGTTCCGGGGAGCTGTTTTTT. Translated, it gives CASSDPTSSGELFF.

The chain employs TRBV15 and TRBJ1-2; a possible D gene is TRBD1 (5 bases). Deletions cut 5 bases from V and 2 bases from J, with 12 bases between. Looked up from germline, CDR1 is LNHNV and CDR2 is YYDKDF (reference sequence). The CDR3 is 14 amino acids. The CDR3: CATSQQTDNYGYTF. The CDR3 coding sequence is TGTGCCACCAGCCAACAGACAGACAACTATGGCTACACCTTC.

This clone has just a few counts. Other DNA sequences in this sample translate to the same CDR3. The gene calls are TRBV5-1 and TRBJ1-1; weak D call: TRBD1 (6 bases). Per the germline V gene, CDR1 is SGHRS and CDR2 is YFSETQ. The CDR3 is 15 residues long. V gave up 2 bases and J gave up 4 bases, with 15 bases separating them. The CDR3 sequence is CASSFLLGAITEAFF. Here the CDR3 DNA reads TGCGCCAGCAGCTTTCTTTTGGGGGCCATCACTGAAGCTTTCTTT.

The chain joins TRBV9 to TRBJ1-6; D is perhaps TRBD1 (6 bases). V was trimmed by 4 bases and J by 8 bases, leaving 19 bases between them. Per the germline V gene, CDR1 is SGDLS and CDR2 is YYNGEE. This CDR3 spans 16 amino acids. The CDR3, as DNA: TGTGCCAGCAGCCCGAACCCTACAGGGAAGGATTCACCCCTCCACTTT. This gives the protein CASSPNPTGKDSPLHF.

The rearrangement uses TRBV6-5 and TRBJ2-7; D possibly corresponds to TRBD1 (7 bases). Trimming removed 3 bases at V and 1 base at J, with 13 bases between. The CDR3 loop spans 15 amino acids. CDR1 is MNHEY and CDR2 is SVGAGI in the germline V gene. The CDR3 reads CASSYSRGESYEQYF. Written as DNA, the CDR3 is TGTGCCAGCAGTTATTCCAGGGGGGAATCCTACGAGCAGTACTTC.

This sequence joins TRBV5-4 and TRBJ2-3, with D maybe TRBD1 (5 bases). This CDR3 has 14 residues. V dropped 1 base and J dropped 5 bases, with 11 bases sitting between them. Germline V gene data show CDR1 as SGHNT and CDR2 as YYREEE (reference sequence). This CDR3 is CASSLRGRRDTQYF. The CDR3 DNA reads TGTGCCAGCAGCTTGAGGGGTCGAAGAGATACGCAGTATTTT.

Remarks on this clone: Because the CDR3's place on the DNA is in doubt, the DNA is left out and the CDR3 is given as listed by TCRdb. This rearrangement joins TRBV2 to TRBJ1-2; the listed D gene, TRBD1, was not tested against the DNA. The germline V gene has CDR1 SNHLY and CDR2 FYNNEI. With termini counted, the CDR3 has 13 amino acids. The chain's CDR3 is CASSEVGQGAQSF.

To note about this clone: One end of the junction does not line up with germline, which may come from a read error. This rearrangement joins TRBV5-1 to TRBJ2-1, with TRBD2 matching 9 bases. There are 14 residues in the CDR3. The germline V gene encodes CDR1 SGHRS and CDR2 YFSETQ. The CDR3 region is CASSPESGGRGWLF. The CDR3 nucleotides are TGCGCCAGCAGCCCCGAAAGCGGGGGGAGGGGGTGGCTCTTC.

This chain joins TRBV6-1 and TRBJ1-2; 7 nucleotides agree with TRBD1. The CDR3 runs to 15 residues. Germline loops: CDR1 MNHNS, CDR2 SASEGT. The junction had 5 bases not matched to a gene; V was cut back by 1 base and J by 3 bases. As DNA, the CDR3 is TGTGCCAGCAGTGAAGGGACAGGTTTTGACTATGGCTACACCTTC. Its protein is CASSEGTGFDYGYTF.

V is TRBV11-2 and J is TRBJ2-1; D is uncertain. Germline V gene sequence: CDR1 SGHAT, CDR2 FQNNGV. Between the trimmed V and J ends, which lost 1 base and 4 bases, there was a span of 8 bases. This CDR3 is built from 14 residues. CDR3 sequence (DNA): TGTGCCAGCAGCTTAGCCCCGGAGTACAATGAGCAGTTCTTC. Amino acids: CASSLAPEYNEQFF.